The sample holds a few counts of the clone carrying this TCR beta chain. The data derive from a study of blood T cell repertoires in COVID-19. Study-level information: The United States, Italy and Spain provided the acute and convalescent COVID-19 samples. Sources were T cells, B-cell-depleted T cells, or PBMCs; the material itself was cDNA or gDNA.

Germline CDR1 SGHRS, CDR2 YFSETQ. This CDR3 region has 14 residues. The junction had 4 bases not matched to a gene; V was cut back by 6 bases and J by 3 bases. How the authors handled the data: Researchers report that nucleated cell counts were estimated from reference gene primer amplification. The assay was immunoSEQ multiplex PCR, and TCRdb's table has in-frame clones only and misses some. The V and J calls and clone size were taken over from that table, and D and trimming were inferred from the DNA. Of about 140,000 clones in the sample, around 84% were seen once. The sequenced sample consisted of peripheral blood. This chain joins TRBV5-1 and TRBJ2-2; 8 bases line up with TRBD1. The sequence derives from a woman aged 55-70 years with acute or convalescent COVID-19. The CDR3 sequence is CASTPGQDTGELFF. The CDR3 nucleotides are TGCGCCAGCACACCGGGACAGGACACCGGGGAGCTGTTTTTT.